This T cell receptor (beta chain) was recorded in a study of blood T cell repertoires in COVID-19. Whole-study context: Acute-phase and convalescent COVID-19 samples originated in the United States, Italy and Spain. T cells, B-cell-depleted T cells, or PBMCs supplied cDNA or gDNA.

How the authors handled the data: Amplification with reference gene primers provided the estimates of nucleated cell counts. Repertoires were generated with immunoSEQ multiplex PCR, while TCRdb's copy carries only in-frame clones and drops some. Clone size and V and J calls were adopted from that table, with D and trimming inferred from the DNA. Among 150,000 to 200,000 clones listed, around 86% were seen once. Germline V lookup: CDR1 SGHAT, CDR2 FQDESV (reference sequence). V lost 0 bases and J 8 bases, leaving 20 bases between the germline ends. The CDR3 contains 17 residues. J is TRBJ2-1 and V is TRBV11-1, with D maybe TRBD2 (5 bases). The sample was peripheral blood. The clonotype originates from a man aged 55 to 70 with acute or convalescent COVID-19. The CDR3 here is CASSLAHRAPGSDEQFF. CDR3 in DNA: TGTGCCAGCAGCTTAGCCCACCGCGCGCCGGGAAGTGATGAGCAGTTCTTC.